This T cell receptor beta chain was sequenced in a study of multiple sclerosis patients with progressive multifocal leukoencephalopathy. Sequencing was performed with immunoSEQ multiplex PCR; in TCRdb, only in-frame clones are kept and a portion is missing. The table shows under 40,000 clones, with about 91% occurring only once. The time point here: before natalizumab initiation. Germline V gene lookup returns CDR1 MDHEN and CDR2 SYDVKM. The CDR3 is 15 amino acids. Trimming shortened V by 5 bases and J by 0 bases, and 14 bases separated the two germline ends. The origin of this receptor is a human donor with multiple sclerosis. Sequenced sample: PBMCs. The J gene is TRBJ2-7, the V gene TRBV28, with a weak D call TRBD2 (5 bases). CDR3 sequence reads: CASSGGTESSYEQYF. CDR3 DNA: TGTGCCAGCAGTGGAGGCACAGAGAGCTCCTACGAGCAGTACTTC.